This record looks at one T cell receptor (beta chain) sequence and its context. Antigen unknown. Each sample's input was about 250 ng genomic DNA, 35,000 to 40,000 genome equivalents. The germline gives CDR1 MNHEY, CDR2 SMNVEV (reference sequence). The CDR3 length is 13 residues. One tube held mixed TRB-A and TRB-B primer pools for touch-down PCR. TCRdb reanalyzed the multiplex PCR reads and collapses them to one entry per CDR3 protein, without DNA. This sample lists roughly 5,200 distinct CDR3 sequences; its ten largest clones have approximately 35%. The record originates from a study of T cell clusters in autoimmune cytopenias. Notes on the study in general: A dominant lymphoma-associated repertoire apparently masked the cluster-lack signature in secondary cytopenia versus chronic lymphocytic leukemia.

A further study also used this sample, focusing on T cell repertoires in aging, cancer and after chemotherapy. That work states: Across the chemotherapy interval, each cancer cohort showed higher median generation probability, suggesting thymic rebound.

The source material was peripheral blood. The rearrangement uses TRBV27 and TRBJ2-3. The receptor was isolated from a human donor in good health. The CDR3 here is CASRSKNAYTQYF.